The source of this TCR beta chain is a study of PD-1 blockade in classical Hodgkin lymphoma. Study outcomes and limitations: Patients starting nivolumab under 1 year after ASCT were excluded. Although disease activity or prior therapy may be involved, causes of the repertoire differences remain undefined.

Brentuximab vedotin exposure varied among the patients, all of whom had relapsed after autologous stem cell transplantation. Concerning this clone itself: Antigen: not known.

Measured with immunoSEQ multiplex PCR; TCRdb has only the in-frame clones, and not every one. The table has around 91,000 clones, more than 80% seen once. The germline gives CDR1 SGDLS, CDR2 YYNGEE. The CDR3 covers 14 residues. Trimming shortened V by 5 bases and J by 0 bases, and 10 bases separated the two germline ends. This material consisted of peripheral blood mononuclear cells (PBMCs), taken before the second cycle of nivolumab. The TCR was taken from a human donor with classical Hodgkin lymphoma. The chain uses TRBV9 and TRBJ2-3; tentatively, D is TRBD2 (5 bases). CDR3: CASSLGMSTDTQYF. CDR3 nucleotide sequence: TGTGCCAGCAGTCTCGGGATGAGCACAGATACGCAGTATTTT.